These T cell receptor beta chains were read from a single sample in a study of control samples from healthy donors and cancer patients. Using immunoSEQ multiplex PCR, the repertoire was profiled, and TCRdb retains in-frame clones only, with some absent. The sample shows about 28,000 clones, roughly 85% of them seen only once. The sequenced sample consisted of PBMCs. These TCRs come from a man in his 60s with head and neck cancer. The CDR3 runs from the conserved cysteine through the conserved F or W. The order of the fields is clone size, CDR3 length, J gene, D gene, V gene, CDR3 protein, CDR3 DNA. The D gene is left open where the match is weak. Clone size is not always given. Where it is, it says once, few, many or a class for expanded clones.

>NA|14|TRBJ1-6|NA|TRBV28
CATHRDGNNSPLHF
TGTGCCACACACAGGGACGGGAATAATTCACCCCTCCACTTT
>NA|14|TRBJ2-7|NA|TRBV1
CTSSQSIQGCEQYF
TGCACCAGCAGCCAATCCATCCAGGGGTGCGAGCAGTACTTC
>NA|12|TRBJ1-2|NA|TRBV5-4
CASSRLDNGYTF
TGTGCCAGCAGCCGTCTCGATAATGGCTACACCTTC
>NA|13|TRBJ2-7|NA|TRBV6-6
CASSTLLFYEQYF
TGTGCCAGCAGTACACTGCTGTTCTACGAGCAGTACTTC
>few|14|TRBJ2-3|NA|TRBV18
CASSPVTGEDTQYF
TGTGCCAGCTCACCAGTAACGGGAGAAGATACGCAGTATTTT
>NA|17|TRBJ2-7|NA|TRBV27
CASSFILGTGSSYEQYF
TGTGCCAGCAGTTTTATTTTAGGAACAGGGAGTTCATACGAGCAGTACTTC
>NA|15|TRBJ2-7|NA|TRBV11-1
CASSLGQAISYEQYF
TGTGCCAGCAGCTTAGGCCAGGCGATCTCCTACGAGCAGTACTTC
>NA|12|TRBJ1-2|NA|TRBV7-9
CASKGLDYGYTF
TGTGCCAGCAAGGGGCTGGACTATGGCTACACCTTC
>NA|12|TRBJ2-2|NA|TRBV3-1/TRBV3-2
CASSQASGELFF
TGTGCCAGCAGCCAAGCATCCGGGGAGCTGTTTTTT
>NA|14|TRBJ2-2|TRBD2|TRBV11-2
CASSLLAGAGELFF
TGTGCCAGCAGCTTATTAGCGGGAGCCGGGGAGCTGTTTTTT
>NA|18|TRBJ2-3|TRBD2|TRBV4-2
CASSQVPGVAGGTDTQYF
TGTGCCAGCAGCCAAGTCCCTGGGGTAGCGGGTGGGACAGATACGCAGTATTTT
>NA|14|TRBJ2-3|NA|TRBV7-9
CASSPRQDTDTQYF
TGTGCCAGCAGCCCAAGACAAGATACAGATACGCAGTATTTT
>NA|13|TRBJ1-1|TRBD1|TRBV14
CASSPGTATEAFF
TGTGCCAGCAGCCCGGGGACAGCCACTGAAGCTTTCTTT
>NA|17|TRBJ2-2|NA|TRBV21-1
CASSFSQGNPNTGELFF
TGTGCCAGCAGCTTTTCCCAGGGGAACCCGAACACCGGGGAGCTGTTTTTT
>few|15|TRBJ2-3|NA|TRBV9
CASSDRGGSTDTQYF
TGTGCCAGCAGCGACCGCGGAGGGAGCACAGATACGCAGTATTTT
>NA|15|TRBJ2-1|TRBD1|TRBV14
CASSPRTGGASEQFF
TGCGCCAGCAGCCCAAGGACAGGGGGGGCATCTGAGCAGTTCTTC
>once|14|TRBJ2-1|NA|TRBV11-3
CASSPDSSGREQFF
TGTGCCAGCAGCCCCGACAGTTCTGGGCGGGAGCAGTTCTTC
>NA|12|TRBJ1-4|NA|TRBV5-1
CASSLVGEKLFF
TGCGCCAGCAGCTTGGTAGGTGAAAAACTGTTTTTT
>once|14|TRBJ2-3|NA|TRBV27
CASSFTRDTDTQYF
TGTGCCAGCAGTTTCACTCGGGACACAGATACGCAGTATTTT
>NA|15|TRBJ2-5|TRBD2|TRBV7-9
CASSSGLGGAETQYF
TGTGCCAGCAGCTCAGGACTAGGAGGGGCCGAGACCCAGTACTTC
>once|13|TRBJ2-1|NA|TRBV6-1
CASSERQADEQFF
TGTGCCAGCAGTGAACGCCAAGCGGATGAGCAGTTCTTC
>NA|13|TRBJ1-1|TRBD1|TRBV9
CASGRDRVTEAFF
TGTGCCAGCGGACGGGACAGGGTCACTGAAGCTTTCTTT
>NA|16|TRBJ1-3|NA|TRBV27
CASSLVDQSSGNTIYF
TGTGCCAGCAGTTTAGTTGACCAGAGCTCTGGAAACACCATATATTTT
>NA|14|TRBJ2-7|TRBD1|TRBV6-5
CASRSGTGAGEQYF
TGTGCCAGCAGGAGCGGGACAGGGGCTGGAGAGCAGTACTTC
>NA|16|TRBJ2-7|TRBD1|TRBV16
CASSSIVRTGGHEQYF
TGTGCCAGCAGCTCAATCGTCCGGACAGGGGGTCACGAGCAGTACTTC
>medium-sized|17|TRBJ2-1|TRBD1|TRBV19
CASSRRHWDRLLDEQFF
TGTGCCAGTAGTAGGCGCCATTGGGACAGGCTCCTTGATGAGCAGTTCTTC
>NA|13|TRBJ2-5|NA|TRBV18
CASSPGLSETQYF
TGTGCCAGCTCACCGGGACTGTCAGAGACCCAGTACTTC
>once|14|TRBJ2-5|NA|TRBV9
CASSVGQSQETQYF
TGTGCCAGCAGCGTAGGACAGAGCCAAGAGACCCAGTACTTC
>NA|13|TRBJ1-2|TRBD1|TRBV3-1/TRBV3-2
CAAGTGGAGGYTF
TGTGCCGCCGGGACAGGGGGCGCGGGAGGCTACACCTTC
>NA|12|TRBJ1-2|NA|TRBV10-3
CAISDQNYGYTF
TGTGCCATCAGTGACCAAAACTATGGCTACACCTTC
>NA|17|TRBJ1-5|TRBD1|TRBV4-2
CASSQDHGTGADQPQHF
TGTGCCAGCAGCCAAGATCACGGGACAGGTGCGGATCAGCCCCAGCATTTT
>NA|14|TRBJ2-7|NA|TRBV5-1
CASSTGGSIYEQYF
TGCGCCAGCAGTACGGGGGGCAGTATCTACGAGCAGTACTTC
>once|17|TRBJ2-2|NA|TRBV7-2
CASSSSSGILLAGELFF
TGTGCCAGCAGCTCGTCTTCAGGGATTCTGTTGGCCGGGGAGCTGTTTTTT
>medium-sized|13|TRBJ1-6|NA|TRBV19
CASSIWGDSPLHF
TGTGCCAGTAGTATTTGGGGTGATTCACCCCTCCACTTT
>NA|13|TRBJ2-7|TRBD2|TRBV7-2
CASSFQREVRQYF
TGTGCCAGCAGCTTCCAGCGGGAGGTTCGGCAGTACTTC
>NA|16|TRBJ2-3|TRBD2|TRBV6-2/TRBV6-3
CASSYPLAGATDTQYF
TGTGCCAGCAGTTACCCCCTAGCGGGAGCCACAGATACGCAGTATTTT
>NA|15|TRBJ1-2|TRBD1|TRBV7-9
CASSLATGGDYGYTF
TGTGCCAGCAGCTTAGCAACAGGGGGCGACTATGGCTACACCTTC
>NA|16|TRBJ2-1|NA|TRBV11-3
CASSLVGGSPYNEQFF
TGTGCCAGCAGCTTAGTGGGCGGATCGCCCTACAATGAGCAGTTCTTC
>NA|18|TRBJ2-3|TRBD1|TRBV6-4
CATAQTPPGQGATDTQYF
TGTGCCACCGCACAGACTCCTCCGGGACAGGGGGCAACAGATACGCAGTATTTT
>NA|17|TRBJ1-5|TRBD1|TRBV28
CASTQGTGGGRWSPQHF
TGTGCCAGCACCCAGGGGACAGGGGGCGGCCGGTGGAGTCCCCAGCATTTT
>NA|16|TRBJ1-1|TRBD1|TRBV28
CASSSPLRDRNTEAFF
TGTGCCAGCAGTTCCCCCCTCCGGGACAGGAACACTGAAGCTTTCTTT
>NA|15|TRBJ1-2|TRBD1|TRBV30
CAWSLNRGRSLGYTF
TGTGCCTGGAGTTTGAACAGGGGGCGTTCCCTTGGCTACACCTTC
>once|14|TRBJ1-2|TRBD1|TRBV24-1
CATSSQGPDYGYTF
TGTGCCACCAGTTCACAGGGGCCTGACTATGGCTACACCTTC
>hyperexpanded|15|TRBJ2-2|TRBD2|TRBV30
CAWSVLAGEVGELFF
TGTGCCTGGAGTGTACTAGCGGGAGAAGTCGGGGAGCTGTTTTTT
>few|14|TRBJ2-7|NA|TRBV4-3
CASSQEILYYEQYF
TGCGCCAGCAGCCAAGAGATACTATACTACGAGCAGTACTTC
>NA|15|TRBJ1-1|TRBD1|TRBV5-1
CASSLVIRQGGKAFF
TGCGCCAGCAGCTTGGTCATACGACAGGGGGGGAAAGCTTTCTTT
>few|16|TRBJ2-2|TRBD1|TRBV7-8
CASSLRDRGNTGELFF
TGTGCCAGCAGCTTACGGGACAGGGGTAACACCGGGGAGCTGTTTTTT
>NA|15|TRBJ1-3|TRBD1|TRBV27
CASSPQGGTGNTIYF
TGTGCCAGCAGTCCCCAAGGGGGCACTGGAAACACCATATATTTT
>NA|19|TRBJ1-5|NA|TRBV7-9
CASSLFAGPLKYSNQPQHF
TGTGCCAGCAGCTTATTTGCAGGTCCGCTGAAGTATAGCAATCAGCCCCAGCATTTT